This T cell receptor (beta chain) was recovered during a study of T cell changes during pregnancy in multiple sclerosis. Looked up from germline, CDR1 is SGDLS and CDR2 is YYNGEE. V dropped 5 bases and J dropped 6 bases, with 15 bases sitting between them. CDR3 length: 14 residues. Sequenced by immunoSEQ multiplex PCR; TCRdb stores in-frame clones only, minus some. This sample has 60,000 to 75,000 clones; 92% occur once, and the top ten carry more than 1.1%. V and J are TRBV9 and TRBJ2-4; D is unclear. The sample in question was peripheral blood, obtained after pregnancy. The clonotype originates from a female donor with multiple sclerosis, enrolled in a pregnancy study. The CDR3: CASSLTTLGNIQYF. The CDR3 DNA follows: TGTGCCAGCAGTCTAACTACTCTCGGAAACATTCAGTACTTC.